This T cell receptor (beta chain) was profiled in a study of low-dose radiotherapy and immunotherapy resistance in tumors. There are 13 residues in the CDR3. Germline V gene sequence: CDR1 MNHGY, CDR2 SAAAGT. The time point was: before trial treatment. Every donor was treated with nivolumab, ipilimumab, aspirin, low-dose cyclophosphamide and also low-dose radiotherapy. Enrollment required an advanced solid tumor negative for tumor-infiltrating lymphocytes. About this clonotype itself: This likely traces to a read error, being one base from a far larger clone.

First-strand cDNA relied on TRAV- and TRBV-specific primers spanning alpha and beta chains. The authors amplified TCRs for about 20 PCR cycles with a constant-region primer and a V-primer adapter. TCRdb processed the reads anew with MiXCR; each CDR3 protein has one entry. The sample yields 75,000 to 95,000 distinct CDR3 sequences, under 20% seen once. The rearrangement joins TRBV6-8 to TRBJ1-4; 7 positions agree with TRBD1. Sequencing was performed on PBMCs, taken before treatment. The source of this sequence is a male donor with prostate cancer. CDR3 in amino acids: CASRGTANEKLLF. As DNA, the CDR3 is TGTGCCAGCAGAGGGACAGCTAATGAAAAACTGCTTTTT.